This T cell receptor (beta chain) was observed in a study of tumor-infiltrating lymphocytes in primary liver carcinoma. Looking at the study overall: Both sexes were represented among patients, who were 30 to 69 years old.

Investigators took RNA and DNA out together from 20-30 mg of unsorted bulk tissue. There are 14 residues in the CDR3. CDR1 is ENHRY and CDR2 is SYGVKD in the germline V gene. A primer in the constant region served to generate TCR beta cDNA from 450 to 650 ng of total RNA. Three rounds of nested multiplex PCR with slightly modified ARM-PCR produced TCR beta libraries. For around 9 cycles apiece, the opening two PCR rounds ran with TRBV1-TRBV30 forward primers and a C-beta reverse primer. MiXCR, run by TCRdb on the multiplex PCR reads, gives a single entry per CDR3 protein. Of some 50,000 distinct CDR3 sequences in the sample, 70% to 85% were seen once. Turning to this clonotype: One end of the junction varies from germline; a read error may be responsible.

This sequence was found in a man between 35 and 55 years old with primary liver carcinoma and hepatitis B virus infection. The source material was liver tumor tissue from sampling region 5. This sample's subset: tumor region T5, tumor centre. The chain combines TRBV10-3 with TRBJ2-1; D gene uncertain. The CDR3 region has the DNA TGTGTCATCAATGAGTCTAGGGCGGCCGATGAGCACTTCTTC. It specifies CVINESRAADEHFF.